These 10 T cell receptor beta chains came from one sample sequenced in a study of cytomegalovirus exposure and HLA in healthy donors (dated by TCRdb to about 2017). The protocol used for the library was the immunoSEQ multiplex PCR assay. A mixture of 60 forward primers for TCR Vbeta segments and 13 reverse primers for TCR Jbeta segments was used in the multiplex PCR. The clones in this table, taken by TCRdb from immuneACCESS, are in-frame only. Not every clone is retained; where verified, under half of the shortfall comes from an unresolved V gene, and the cause of the rest is unknown. The sample includes under 150,000 clones, with approximately 82% observed a single time. The ten top clones hold around 2.5% of the sample. Sequencing input: PBMCs. The source of these receptors is a boy between 2 and 10 years old in good health and CMV-seronegative.

This chain links TRBV5-1 with TRBJ1-1, with TRBD1 matching over 9 bases. The germline V gene encodes CDR1 SGHRS and CDR2 YFSETQ. The ends lost 2 bases at V and 4 bases at J; junction bases unmatched: 6. This CDR3 has 15 residues. DNA for the CDR3: TGCGCCAGCAGCTTTAACAGGGGGCCAAGCACTGAAGCTTTCTTT. This encodes CASSFNRGPSTEAFF. The full variable domain, with the rest looked up from reference TRBV5-1 and TRBJ1-1, is KAGVTQTPRYLIKTRGQQVTLSCSPISGHRSVSWYQQTPGQGLQFLFEYFSETQRNKGNFPGRFSGRQFSNSRSEMNVSTLELGDSALYLCASSFNRGPSTEAFFGQGTRLTVV.

The chain links TRBV2 to TRBJ2-2; D is unresolved. Germline lookup yields CDR1 SNHLY and CDR2 FYNNEI. V gave up 6 bases and J gave up 8 bases, with 10 bases separating them. This CDR3 is built from 12 residues. The CDR3 bases are TGTGCCAGCAGCAACCAAGCGGGGGAGCTGTTTTTT. Protein product: CASSNQAGELFF.

J is TRBJ2-5 and V is TRBV7-9; D perhaps matches TRBD2 (5 bases). CDR1 is SEHNR and CDR2 is FQNEAQ in the germline V gene (reference sequence). The CDR3 spans 14 residues. V dropped 4 bases and J dropped 5 bases, with 14 bases sitting between them. CDR3 DNA sequence: TGTGCCAGCAGCTCCGGGGAGAGTTGGGAGACCCAGTACTTC. It is translated as CASSSGESWETQYF.

This clone showed up just a few times. The chain employs TRBV6-6 and TRBJ1-5, with D possibly matching TRBD1 (5 bases). The CDR3 consists of 15 residues. Trimming took 2 bases from V and 2 from J, leaving 10 bases between them. The germline V gene encodes CDR1 MNHNY and CDR2 SVGAGI (reference sequence). CDR3 DNA sequence: TGTGCCAGCAGTTACAGGGGTGACGGCAATCAGCCCCAGCATTTT. Its protein product is CASSYRGDGNQPQHF.

This chain connects TRBV7-2 to TRBJ2-1, with a weak D call TRBD1 (6 bases). This CDR3 spans 14 amino acids. Germline assignment: CDR1 SGHTA and CDR2 FQGNSA. Trimming took off 1 base at V and 15 bases at J, with 19 bases between the two ends. DNA of the CDR3: TGTGCCAGCAGCTTAGAGGACAGCTTGGGCAGGTGGTTCTTC. Its translation is CASSLEDSLGRWFF. Full variable domain (missing parts from reference TRBV7-2 and TRBJ2-1): GAGVSQSPSNKVTEKGKDVELRCDPISGHTALYWYRQSLGQGLEFLIYFQGNSAPDKSGLPSDRFSAERTGGSVSTLTIQRTQQEDSAVYLCASSLEDSLGRWFFGPGTRLTVL.

This chain connects TRBV27 to TRBJ2-3, with 8 bases that match TRBD2. V lost 2 bases, J lost 2 bases, and 9 bases stayed unmatched. The CDR3 spans 17 residues. CDR1 is MNHEY and CDR2 is SMNVEV in the germline V gene (reference sequence). The CDR3 here is CASSLTLGLAVTDTQYF. The CDR3 nucleotides read TGTGCCAGCAGTTTAACGCTAGGACTAGCTGTCACAGATACGCAGTATTTT.

The chain couples TRBV6-5 to TRBJ1-5; 8 bases map to TRBD1. CDR1 and CDR2 from the germline V gene are MNHEY and SVGAGI. V gave up 5 bases and J gave up 2 bases; unmatched junction bases: 5. CDR3 size: 15 residues. The CDR3 protein is CASSKTGVGNQPQHF. The CDR3 nucleotides are TGTGCCAGCAGTAAGACAGGGGTGGGCAATCAGCCCCAGCATTTT.

This clone was picked up a small number of times. The gene calls are TRBV6-5 and TRBJ1-5, with TRBD1 as a possible D gene (5 bases). This CDR3 spans 15 amino acids. Germline CDR1 reads MNHEY; CDR2 reads SVGAGI. The V gene lost 5 bases and the J gene lost 2 bases, with 13 bases spanning the gap. CDR3 amino acids: CASSLGLPGNQPQHF. As DNA, the CDR3 is TGTGCCAGCAGTCTGGGACTCCCGGGCAATCAGCCCCAGCATTTT.

The genes are TRBV29-1 and TRBJ1-1, with 7 bases that match TRBD1. Germline CDR1 reads SQVTM; CDR2 reads ANQGSEA. With V trimmed by 0 bases and J by 5 bases, 9 bases remained unmatched. The CDR3 is made up of 15 amino acids. CDR3 DNA: TGCAGCGTTGAAGACCTTAATCACAGGGGAACTGAAGCTTTCTTT. Translating it yields CSVEDLNHRGTEAFF.

This chain connects TRBV7-9 to TRBJ1-1; 10 positions agree with TRBD1. This CDR3 region has 14 residues. Germline values: CDR1 SEHNR, CDR2 FQNEAQ (reference sequence). Germline trimming cut 4 bases from V and 1 base from J; bases unmatched to any gene: 0. The CDR3 DNA is TGTGCCAGCAGCTGGGACAGGGGGAACACTGAAGCTTTCTTT. This sequence encodes CASSWDRGNTEAFF.